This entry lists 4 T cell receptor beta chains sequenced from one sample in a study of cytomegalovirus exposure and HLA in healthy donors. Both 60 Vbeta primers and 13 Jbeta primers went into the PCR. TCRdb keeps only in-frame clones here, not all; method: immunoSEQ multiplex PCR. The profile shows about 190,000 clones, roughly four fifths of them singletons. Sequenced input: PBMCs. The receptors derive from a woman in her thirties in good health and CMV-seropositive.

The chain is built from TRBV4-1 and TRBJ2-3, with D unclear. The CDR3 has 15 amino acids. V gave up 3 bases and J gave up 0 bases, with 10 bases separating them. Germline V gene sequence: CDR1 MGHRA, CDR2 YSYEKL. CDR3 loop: CASSQLTRSTDTQYF. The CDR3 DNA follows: TGCGCCAGCAGCCAGTTGACTCGAAGCACAGATACGCAGTATTTT.

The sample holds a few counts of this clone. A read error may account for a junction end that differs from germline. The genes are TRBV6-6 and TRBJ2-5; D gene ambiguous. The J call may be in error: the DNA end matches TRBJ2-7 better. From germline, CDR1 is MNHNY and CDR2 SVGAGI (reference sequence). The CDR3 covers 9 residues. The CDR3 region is CASSYEQYF. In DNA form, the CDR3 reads TGCGCCAGTAGTTACGAGCAGTACTTC.

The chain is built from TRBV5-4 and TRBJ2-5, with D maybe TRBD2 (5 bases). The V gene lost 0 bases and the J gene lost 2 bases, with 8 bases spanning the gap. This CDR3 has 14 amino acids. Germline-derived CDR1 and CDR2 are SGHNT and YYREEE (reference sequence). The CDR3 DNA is TGTGCCAGCAGCTTGGATCCGGGACAAGAGACCCAGTACTTC. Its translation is CASSLDPGQETQYF.

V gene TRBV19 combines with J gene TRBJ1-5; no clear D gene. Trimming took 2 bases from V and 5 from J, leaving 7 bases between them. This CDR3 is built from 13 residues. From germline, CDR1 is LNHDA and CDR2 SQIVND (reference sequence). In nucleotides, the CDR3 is TGTGCCAGTAGTATAAGCCTCTATCAGCCCCAGCATTTT. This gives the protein CASSISLYQPQHF.